At least ten counts were recorded for the clone carrying this T cell receptor (beta chain). The data were obtained in a study of early T cells in non-severe SARS-CoV-2 infection. After removal of 1 base from V and 1 base from J, the junction contained 5 bases not matched to a gene. This CDR3 has 16 residues. Germline CDR1 SGHRS, CDR2 YFSETQ. The library protocol tagged individual cDNA molecules with unique molecular identifiers. TCRdb fed the 5' RACE reads into MiXCR, producing one record per CDR3 protein. The sample lists some 23,000 distinct CDR3 sequences; around 5.2% were seen once. The source material was whole blood. The rearrangement uses TRBV5-1 and TRBJ2-7, with 10 bases identical to TRBD2. This sequence originates from an adult who was a healthcare worker with PCR-confirmed SARS-CoV-2 infection or an uninfected control (not recorded which). The CDR3 reads CASSLTAAGGSYEQYF. CDR3 sequence (DNA): TGCGCCAGCAGCTTGACAGCAGCGGGAGGGTCCTACGAGCAGTACTTC.